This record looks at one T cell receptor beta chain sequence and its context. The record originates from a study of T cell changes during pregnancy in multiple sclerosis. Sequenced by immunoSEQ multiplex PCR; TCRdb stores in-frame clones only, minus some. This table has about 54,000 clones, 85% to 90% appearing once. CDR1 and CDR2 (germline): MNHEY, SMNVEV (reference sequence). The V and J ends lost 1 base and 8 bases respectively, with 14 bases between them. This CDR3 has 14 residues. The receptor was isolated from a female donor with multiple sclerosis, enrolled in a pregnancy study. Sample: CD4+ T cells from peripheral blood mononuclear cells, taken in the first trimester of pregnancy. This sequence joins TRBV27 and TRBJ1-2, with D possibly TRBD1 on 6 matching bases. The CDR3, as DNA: TGTGCCAGCAGTTTATGGGGCAGGGGTGAGGGCTACACCTTC. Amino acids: CASSLWGRGEGYTF.